A selection of T cell receptor beta chains follows, all from one sample in a study of blood T cell repertoires in COVID-19. TCRdb's copy holds only in-frame clones and misses some; the assay was immunoSEQ multiplex PCR. The table lists 35,000 to 50,000 clones, approximately 71% of them singletons. The sequenced sample was peripheral blood. The receptors here all came from a man older than 75 with acute or convalescent COVID-19. CDR3s include the opening cysteine and the closing phenylalanine or tryptophan. Fields, in order: D gene, clone size, CDR3 length, J gene, V gene, CDR3 protein, CDR3 DNA. D genes are given only for firm matches. The size field is filled for only some rows; it gives once, few, many or a size class.

D gene: NA
clone size: NA
CDR3 length: 18
J gene: TRBJ1-1
V gene: TRBV7-2
CDR3 protein: CASSEDRLTGYMNTEAFF
CDR3 DNA: TGTGCCAGCAGCGAAGACAGGTTGACAGGATACATGAACACTGAAGCTTTCTTT

D gene: NA
clone size: NA
CDR3 length: 17
J gene: TRBJ1-3
V gene: TRBV6-1
CDR3 protein: CASSDRDNWSSGNTIYF
CDR3 DNA: TGTGCCAGCAGTGACCGGGACAACTGGAGCTCTGGAAACACCATATATTTT

D gene: NA
clone size: NA
CDR3 length: 13
J gene: TRBJ2-5
V gene: TRBV14
CDR3 protein: CASSVRGLETQYF
CDR3 DNA: TGTGCCAGCAGCGTCCGGGGTTTGGAGACCCAGTACTTC

D gene: TRBD1
clone size: once
CDR3 length: 17
J gene: TRBJ1-1
V gene: TRBV19
CDR3 protein: CASSPRTGTRTYTEAFF
CDR3 DNA: TGTGCCAGTAGTCCCCGGACAGGGACCCGAACTTACACTGAAGCTTTCTTT

D gene: TRBD2
clone size: NA
CDR3 length: 15
J gene: TRBJ2-1
V gene: TRBV5-1
CDR3 protein: CASSPRLAGDNEQFF
CDR3 DNA: TGCGCCAGCAGCCCCCGACTAGCGGGAGACAATGAGCAGTTCTTC

D gene: TRBD1
clone size: few
CDR3 length: 14
J gene: TRBJ1-4
V gene: TRBV9
CDR3 protein: CASTAGTGVEKLFF
CDR3 DNA: TGTGCCAGCACCGCCGGGACAGGGGTTGAAAAACTGTTTTTT

D gene: NA
clone size: few
CDR3 length: 14
J gene: TRBJ1-2
V gene: TRBV13
CDR3 protein: CASSRDQGLYGYTF
CDR3 DNA: TGTGCCAGCAGTCGCGACCAGGGGCTCTATGGCTACACCTTC

D gene: NA
clone size: NA
CDR3 length: 17
J gene: TRBJ1-4
V gene: TRBV7-2
CDR3 protein: CASSSVPYSVEFEKLFF
CDR3 DNA: TGTGCCAGCAGCTCGGTCCCCTACAGTGTGGAATTTGAAAAACTGTTTTTT

D gene: NA
clone size: NA
CDR3 length: 13
J gene: TRBJ1-6
V gene: TRBV7-6
CDR3 protein: CASSSRTDSPLHF
CDR3 DNA: TGTGCCAGCAGCTCCCGGACAGATTCACCCCTCCACTTT

D gene: TRBD2
clone size: NA
CDR3 length: 15
J gene: TRBJ2-3
V gene: TRBV27
CDR3 protein: CASSFGGLGTDTQYF
CDR3 DNA: TGTGCCAGCAGTTTCGGGGGGTTGGGGACAGATACGCAGTATTTT